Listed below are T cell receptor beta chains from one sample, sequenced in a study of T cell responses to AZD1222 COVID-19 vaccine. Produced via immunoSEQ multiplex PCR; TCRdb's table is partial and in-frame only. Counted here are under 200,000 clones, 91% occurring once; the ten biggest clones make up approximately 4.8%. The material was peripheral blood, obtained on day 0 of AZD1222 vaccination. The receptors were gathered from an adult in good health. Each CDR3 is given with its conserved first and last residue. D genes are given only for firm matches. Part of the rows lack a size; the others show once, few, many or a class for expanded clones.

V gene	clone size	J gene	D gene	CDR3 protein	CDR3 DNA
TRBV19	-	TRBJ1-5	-	CASSIDLEVGNQPQHF	TGTGCCAGTAGTATAGATCTAGAAGTAGGCAATCAGCCCCAGCATTTT
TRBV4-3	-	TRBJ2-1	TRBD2	CASSQERLTGGGHNEQFF	TGCGCCAGCAGCCAAGAAAGGCTGACCGGGGGGGGGCACAATGAGCAGTTCTTC
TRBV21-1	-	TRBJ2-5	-	CASMEETQYF	TGTGCCAGCATGGAGGAGACCCAGTACTTC
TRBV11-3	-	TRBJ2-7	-	CASSLGGEGVYEQYF	TGTGCCAGCAGCTTAGGGGGTGAGGGGGTCTACGAGCAGTACTTC
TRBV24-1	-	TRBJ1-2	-	CATSDSGPGQYGYTF	TGTGCCACCAGTGACTCTGGACCGGGTCAGTATGGCTACACCTTC
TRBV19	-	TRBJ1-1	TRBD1	CASSKRTDRGNTEAFF	TGTGCCAGTAGTAAACGAACGGACAGGGGGAACACTGAAGCTTTCTTT
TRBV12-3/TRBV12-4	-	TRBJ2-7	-	CASSFGYEQYF	TGTGCCAGCAGTTTTGGGTACGAGCAGTACTTC
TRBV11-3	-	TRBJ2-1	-	CASSTQSSYNEQFF	TGTGCCAGCAGCACACAAAGCTCCTACAATGAGCAGTTCTTC
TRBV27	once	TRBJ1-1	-	CASSLSRYTEAFF	TGTGCCAGCAGTTTATCCCGGTACACTGAAGCTTTCTTT
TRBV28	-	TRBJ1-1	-	CASSLGLGGDTEAFF	TGTGCCAGCAGTTTAGGGCTAGGGGGGGACACTGAAGCTTTCTTT
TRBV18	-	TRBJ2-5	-	CASSQRQNSLQETQYF	TGTGCCAGCTCGCAACGACAGAATTCACTTCAAGAGACCCAGTACTTC
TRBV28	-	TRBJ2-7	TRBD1	CASSSIMGQGAYEQYF	TGTGCCAGCAGCTCGATTATGGGACAGGGCGCCTACGAGCAGTACTTC
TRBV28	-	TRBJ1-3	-	CASSSPSSGNTIYF	TGTGCCAGCAGTTCGCCAAGCTCTGGAAACACCATATATTTT
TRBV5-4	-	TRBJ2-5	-	CASSFERETQYF	TGTGCCAGCAGCTTCGAGAGAGAGACCCAGTACTTC
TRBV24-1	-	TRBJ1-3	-	CATSETGAGNTIYF	TGTGCCACCAGTGAGACGGGGGCTGGAAACACCATATATTTT
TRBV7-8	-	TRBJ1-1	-	CASSPPTRGAVEAFF	TGTGCCAGCAGTCCTCCGACCCGGGGGGCGGTTGAAGCTTTCTTT
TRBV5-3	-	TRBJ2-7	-	CARSLANHGSPYPYEQYF	TGTGCCAGAAGCTTGGCGAACCACGGGTCCCCCTACCCCTACGAGCAGTACTTC
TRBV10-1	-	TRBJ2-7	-	CASSDDSSTYEQYF	TGCGCCAGCAGTGATGACAGCTCGACCTACGAGCAGTACTTC
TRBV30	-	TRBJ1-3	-	CAWSDKAGLTGNTIYF	TGTGCCTGGAGTGACAAGGCGGGCTTAACTGGAAACACCATATATTTT
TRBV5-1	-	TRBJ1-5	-	CASSAMGRNQPQHF	TGCGCCAGCAGCGCGATGGGGAGGAATCAGCCCCAGCATTTT
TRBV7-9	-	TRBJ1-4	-	CASSYGGPNEKLFF	TGTGCCAGCAGCTACGGGGGCCCTAATGAAAAACTGTTTTTT
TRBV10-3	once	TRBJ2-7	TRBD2	CAIKGTSWYEQYF	TGTGCCATCAAGGGGACTAGCTGGTACGAGCAGTACTTC
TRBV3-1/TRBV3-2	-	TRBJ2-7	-	CASSHQGTAGPYEQYF	TGTGCCAGCAGCCACCAGGGGACAGCGGGACCCTACGAGCAGTACTTC
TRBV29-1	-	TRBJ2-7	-	CSVDQPGGYEQYF	TGCAGCGTTGACCAGCCCGGAGGTTACGAGCAGTACTTC
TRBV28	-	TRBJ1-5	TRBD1	CASSPPQGGHPNQPQHF	TGTGCCAGCAGTCCCCCTCAGGGGGGGCACCCCAATCAGCCCCAGCATTTT
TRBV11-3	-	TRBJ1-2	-	CASSGRVSAVTF	TGTGCCAGCAGCGGCCGGGTCTCCGCCGTCACCTTC
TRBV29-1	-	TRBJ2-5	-	CSVLRALQETQYF	TGCAGCGTCCTAAGGGCATTACAAGAGACCCAGTACTTC
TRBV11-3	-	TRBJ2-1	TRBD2	CASSLELGTSGNEQFF	TGTGCCAGCAGCTTAGAATTAGGGACTAGCGGCAATGAGCAGTTCTTC
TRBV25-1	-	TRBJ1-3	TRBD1	CASSVTGGGGNTIYF	TGTGCCAGCAGTGTAACAGGGGGAGGTGGAAACACCATATATTTT
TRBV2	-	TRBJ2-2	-	CASSDSLANTGELFF	TGTGCCAGCAGTGATAGTCTAGCGAACACCGGGGAGCTGTTTTTT
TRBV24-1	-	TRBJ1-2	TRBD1	CATSEGQGTYGYTF	TGTGCCACCAGTGAGGGACAGGGGACGTATGGCTACACCTTC
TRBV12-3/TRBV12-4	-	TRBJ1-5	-	CASSLGASEPQHF	TGTGCCAGCAGTTTGGGGGCTTCGGAGCCCCAGCATTTT
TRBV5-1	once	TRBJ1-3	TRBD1	CASSLGQGNGNTIYF	TGCGCCAGCAGCTTGGGACAGGGAAACGGAAACACCATATATTTT